This TCR beta chain was recovered during a study of cytomegalovirus exposure and HLA in healthy donors. This PCR relied on a set of 60 Vbeta primers and 13 Jbeta primers. Sequencing was performed with immunoSEQ multiplex PCR; in TCRdb, only in-frame clones are kept and a portion is missing. There are 130,000 to 150,000 clones in the sample; around 67% occur only once, and approximately 4.3% lies in the top ten. This CDR3 comprises 16 residues. Source material: PBMCs. The chain has TRBV1 and TRBJ2-1; the DNA was not compared with TRBD2, the D call given in the table. TRBV1 is noted as a pseudogene. The TCR comes from a man aged 18 to 29 in good health and CMV-seropositive. CDR3 nucleotide sequence: TGCACCAGCAGCCAAGATCCGGACCCAGCGGGCCATGAGCAGTTCTTC. Protein: CTSSQDPDPAGHEQFF.